These 12 T cell receptor beta chains share one sample of origin, sequenced in a study of OX40 agonist ivuxolimab in advanced cancers. Assay: immunoSEQ multiplex PCR; the TCRdb copy retains only in-frame clones and omits some. The sample has 70,000 or so clones; 90% to 95% are singletons. The specimen comprised CD4+ or CD8+ T cells sorted from blood, sampled in a trial of the OX40 agonist ivuxolimab. The origin of the receptors is an adult with an advanced solid tumor such as melanoma, head and neck, liver or kidney cancer.

CDR3 region: CASTRRDSYTGELFF. The CDR3 coding sequence is TGTGCCAGCACCCGGCGCGACAGCTATACCGGGGAGCTGTTTTTT. The J gene is TRBJ2-2, the V gene TRBV5-6; D perhaps matches TRBD1 (5 bases). This CDR3 comprises 15 residues. Looked up from germline, CDR1 is SGHDT and CDR2 is YYEEEE. V was clipped by 6 bases and J by 5 bases, with 17 bases between them.

The V and J genes are TRBV28 and TRBJ2-7; D is perhaps TRBD2 (5 bases). V shed 1 base and J shed 6 bases, with 13 bases lying between them. Per the germline V gene, CDR1 is MDHEN and CDR2 is SYDVKM. CDR3 length equals 14 residues. The CDR3 protein is CASSLSGGLVEQYF. The CDR3 DNA sequence: TGTGCCAGCAGTTTATCTGGTGGACTCGTCGAGCAGTACTTC.

This clone was counted once. This chain links TRBV19 with TRBJ2-4; D ambiguous. CDR1 is LNHDA, CDR2 SQIVND, per germline (reference sequence). This CDR3 comprises 13 residues. The V gene lost 5 bases and the J gene lost 4 bases, with 9 bases spanning the gap. The CDR3 loop is CASSSSHKNIQYF. The CDR3 DNA sequence: TGTGCCAGTAGTTCCAGCCATAAAAACATTCAGTACTTC.

The chain uses TRBV7-4 and TRBJ1-5, with TRBD1 as a possible D gene (6 bases). This CDR3 has 16 amino acids. Trimming cost V 9 bases and J 6 bases, with 24 bases left between them. In germline, CDR1 is SGHVT, CDR2 SQSDAQ. In DNA, the CDR3 is TGTGCCAGTAGGTTTGGTGAGGGGGGTATTTGTCAGCCCCAGCATTTT. Protein product: CASRFGEGGICQPQHF. The variable domain in full, with the rest retrieved from reference TRBV7-4 and TRBJ1-5, is GAGVSQSPRYKVAKRGRDVALRCDSISGHVTLYWYRQTLGQGSEVLTYSQSDAQRDKSGRPSGRFSAERPERSVSTLKIQRTEQGDSAVYLCASRFGEGGICQPQHFGDGTRLSIL.

The chain combines TRBV27 with TRBJ2-1, with 9 bases fitting TRBD2. Germline V lookup: CDR1 MNHEY, CDR2 SMNVEV (reference sequence). The length of the CDR3 is 14 residues. V trimming: 4 bases; J trimming: 7 bases; junction bases outside the gene matches: 5. The CDR3 DNA sequence: TGTGCCAGCAGTTCCCGGACTAGCGAAAATGAGCAGTTCTTC. It yields the protein CASSSRTSENEQFF.

The chain employs TRBV19 and TRBJ1-3, with D unresolved. CDR3 length equals 14 residues. Trimming cost V 9 bases and J 3 bases, with 15 bases left between them. The V gene's germline CDR1 is LNHDA and CDR2 SQIVND (reference sequence). The CDR3: CASTIVSNGNTIYF. The CDR3 region has the DNA TGTGCCAGCACGATAGTCAGTAATGGAAACACCATATATTTT.

The chain recombines TRBV10-3 with TRBJ2-1, with TRBD2 identical over 8 bases. Germline V gives CDR1 ENHRY, CDR2 SYGVKD. Trimming at V came to 0 bases and at J to 10 bases, leaving 2 bases not matched to a gene. There are 13 residues in the CDR3. CDR3 DNA sequence: TGTGCCATCAGTGAGTCGACTAGCGCGGAGCAGTTCTTC. Translation: CAISESTSAEQFF.

The V call is TRBV10-3, the J call TRBJ2-2, with 8 bases fitting TRBD1. Germline V CDR1 and CDR2: ENHRY, SYGVKD. Trimming at V came to 4 bases and at J to 5 bases, leaving 12 bases not matched to a gene. This CDR3 is 17 amino acids long. CDR3 coding DNA: TGTGCCATCAGTGGGGGGTTGCGGGACAGGTTGACCGGGGAGCTGTTTTTT. This codes for CAISGGLRDRLTGELFF.

The chain employs TRBV7-9 and TRBJ2-1; 10 positions match TRBD2. The CDR3 is 16 residues long. Germline V CDR1 and CDR2: SEHNR, FQNEAQ (reference sequence). The trim removed 3 bases at V and 1 base at J, leaving 3 bases unmatched. The CDR3 DNA reads TGTGCCAGCAGCTTCGGACTAGCGGTTTCCTACAATGAGCAGTTCTTC. Its protein product is CASSFGLAVSYNEQFF.

V gene TRBV19 combines with J gene TRBJ1-3; D remains ambiguous. Germline assignment: CDR1 LNHDA and CDR2 SQIVND (reference sequence). The germline V and J ends were trimmed by 3 bases and 0 bases, with 9 bases remaining between them. CDR3 size: 15 residues. This CDR3 reads CASSIGRASGNTIYF. In DNA form, the CDR3 reads TGTGCCAGTAGTATCGGAAGGGCCTCTGGAAACACCATATATTTT. The variable domain in full, completed from reference TRBV19 and TRBJ1-3, reads DGGITQSPKYLFRKEGQNVTLSCEQNLNHDAMYWYRQDPGQGLRLIYYSQIVNDFQKGDIAEGYSVSREKKESFPLTVTSAQKNPTAFYLCASSIGRASGNTIYFGEGSWLTVV.

The J gene is TRBJ2-5, the V gene TRBV7-2, with TRBD2 identical over 13 bases. V gave up 2 bases and J gave up 5 bases; unmatched junction bases: 5. The length of the CDR3 is 16 residues. Germline-derived CDR1 and CDR2 are SGHTA and FQGNSA. The DNA of the CDR3 is TGTGCCAGCAGCTTAAGACTAGCGGGAGGCTTTGAGACCCAGTACTTC. This codes for CASSLRLAGGFETQYF.

The rearrangement joins TRBV4-2 to TRBJ1-6; TRBD1 aligns across 7 bases. Germline V CDR1 and CDR2: LGHNA, YNFKEQ. CDR3 length equals 16 residues. V lost 4 bases and J lost 3; bases outside the gene matches: 6. CDR3 nucleotide sequence: TGTGCCAGCAGCCTAACAGGGGACTACTATAATTCACCCCTCCACTTT. The encoded protein is CASSLTGDYYNSPLHF.